Only a few counts were recorded for the clone carrying this T cell receptor (beta chain). The antigen remains unidentified. The assay was run at survey level. Produced via immunoSEQ multiplex PCR; TCRdb's table is partial and in-frame only. This sample has more than 30,000 clones; more than 65% occur once, and the top ten carry around 2%. This CDR3 contains 13 residues. Germline CDR1 and CDR2: SGHDT and YYEEEE. The V end was cut by 4 bases, the J end by 4 bases, with 11 bases between. The sample is drawn from a study of STAT5B mutations in CD4+ large granular lymphocyte leukemia. Study-level points and caveats: Patient CD4-sorted repertoires stayed more clonal than healthy ones after leukemic-clone removal.

The sequenced sample consisted of CD4+ T cells from blood buffy coats. The chain links TRBV5-6 to TRBJ1-1; the D is unclear. The receptor's source is a human donor in good health. The CDR3 DNA is TGTGCCAGCAGCCCGAGGGTGGTCACTGAAGCTTTCTTT. Its translation is CASSPRVVTEAFF.